These 23 T cell receptor beta chains came from one sample sequenced in a study of shared clonotypes between healthy human individuals. Terminally differentiated effector memory CD45RA+ cells were excluded from the naive CD8 cells, which were CD45RO-negative and positively selected for CCR7. Here immunoSEQ multiplex PCR was the method, and the copy in TCRdb shows in-frame clones only, minus some. The sample includes about 2.1 million clones, just over 90% of them seen just once. Sequences were obtained from naive CD8+ T cells from PBMCs. The source of these receptors is a man between 18 and 29 years old in good health. Some clones in this sample may be carry-over from other donors' samples.

This sequence joins TRBV7-9 and TRBJ2-3; the D gene is possibly TRBD2 (6 bases). Germline V gives CDR1 SEHNR, CDR2 FQNEAQ (reference sequence). The V gene lost 8 bases and the J gene lost 2 bases, with 20 bases spanning the gap. The CDR3 length is 16 residues. CDR3 nucleotides: TGTGCCAGCTGCCCTGGTAGCGGTTTTTTCACAGATACGCAGTATTTT. Translation gives CASCPGSGFFTDTQYF.

The chain uses TRBV5-4 and TRBJ2-1, with a weak D call TRBD2 (6 bases). This CDR3 is 13 amino acids long. The V gene's germline CDR1 is SGHNT and CDR2 YYREEE (reference sequence). V was cut by 6 bases and J by 5 bases, with 12 bases left in between. CDR3 sequence: CASKGTYDNEQFF. CDR3 in DNA: TGTGCCAGCAAAGGGACTTACGACAATGAGCAGTTCTTC.

The chain joins TRBV11-2 to TRBJ2-3, with a possible D match to TRBD2 (5 bases). The CDR3 length is 15 residues. The V and J ends lost 4 bases and 2 bases respectively, with 13 bases between them. Per germline, CDR1 SGHAT and CDR2 FQNNGV. The CDR3 DNA reads TGTGCCAGCAGCTCCGTTCGGACTTTCACAGATACGCAGTATTTT. It yields the protein CASSSVRTFTDTQYF.

The chain is built from TRBV11-2 and TRBJ2-1, with D perhaps TRBD1 or TRBD2 (5 bases each). The V and J ends lost 5 bases and 4 bases respectively, with 18 bases between them. Germline V gene data show CDR1 as SGHAT and CDR2 as FQNNGV. The CDR3 consists of 16 residues. Here the CDR3 DNA reads TGTGCCAGCAGCCTAGGGGTGGACTTTGAATACAATGAGCAGTTCTTC. It is translated as CASSLGVDFEYNEQFF.

The chain couples TRBV28 to TRBJ2-1, with TRBD2 as a possible D gene (6 bases). CDR1 and CDR2 from the germline V gene are MDHEN and SYDVKM. V was cut by 4 bases and J by 0 bases, with 16 bases left in between. The CDR3 has 17 residues. The CDR3 loop reads CASSSASAGSSYNEQFF. The CDR3 coding sequence is TGTGCCAGCAGTTCCGCTTCGGCGGGAAGCTCCTACAATGAGCAGTTCTTC.

J is TRBJ2-2 and V is TRBV5-8; 8 nucleotides match TRBD1. Germline CDR1 reads SGHTS; CDR2 reads YDEGEE. V was clipped by 0 bases and J by 6 bases; unmatched bases: 7. CDR3 length equals 16 residues. Here the CDR3 DNA reads TGTGCCAGCAGCTTGGTTTCAGGGGGCTTGTCCGGGGAGCTGTTTTTT. Its protein product is CASSLVSGGLSGELFF.

Details on this clone: This likely comes from a read error, as the CDR3 has no conserved phenylalanine or tryptophan at its end. The DNA is omitted, as the CDR3 cannot be located on it reliably, and the CDR3 follows TCRdb's listing. The J gene is TRBJ2-7, the V gene TRBV28; TRBD1 is taken as the D call from the table, unchecked against the DNA. Looked up from germline, CDR1 is MDHEN and CDR2 is SYDVKM. The CDR3 adds up to 12 amino acids, both ends counted. The CDR3 loop reads CASSPSRQARNL.

This rearrangement joins TRBV27 to TRBJ1-2; D is perhaps TRBD1 (5 bases). The V gene's germline CDR1 is MNHEY and CDR2 SMNVEV (reference sequence). There are 17 residues in the CDR3. V lost 5 bases, J lost 4 bases, and 23 bases lay in between. The CDR3 region is CASSPHRDGGKPYGYTF. Here the CDR3 DNA reads TGTGCCAGCAGTCCCCACCGGGACGGAGGAAAACCCTATGGCTACACCTTC.

The V call is TRBV5-1, the J call TRBJ1-3; 8 bases map to TRBD1. Germline V gene lookup returns CDR1 SGHRS and CDR2 YFSETQ. The CDR3 covers 15 residues. V lost 5 bases to trimming and J lost 8 bases; unmatched junction nucleotides: 12. CDR3 DNA sequence: TGCGCCAGCAGGGAAGGGACAGGCCTGGGGGACACCATATATTTT. It translates to CASREGTGLGDTIYF.

With respect to this clone: At one end, the junction sequence differs from germline, possibly due to a read error. This chain links TRBV29-1 with TRBJ2-7; D call uncertain. The CDR3 totals 13 residues. CDR1 and CDR2 from the germline V gene are SQVTM and ANQGSEA. The CDR3: CSYHRVGSHEQYF. The DNA of the CDR3 is TGCAGCTACCACCGTGTAGGCTCCCACGAGCAGTACTTC.

Of note for this clone: Other DNA variants within this sample encode the same CDR3. The chain recombines TRBV11-2 with TRBJ2-7, with TRBD1 matching over 7 bases. The germline V gene encodes CDR1 SGHAT and CDR2 FQNNGV. V dropped 0 bases and J dropped 4; count of bases not matched to a gene: 3. The CDR3 is 14 amino acids. CDR3 loop: CASSLEAGGYEQYF. As DNA, the CDR3 is TGTGCCAGCAGCTTAGAGGCAGGGGGTTACGAGCAGTACTTC. The variable domain in full, completed from reference TRBV11-2 and TRBJ2-7, reads EAGVAQSPRYKIIEKRQSVAFWCNPISGHATLYWYQQILGQGPKLLIQFQNNGVVDDSQLPKDRFSAERLKGVDSTLKIQPAKLEDSAVYLCASSLEAGGYEQYFGPGTRLTVT.

The chain has TRBV6-5 and TRBJ2-6; no clear D. CDR3 length equals 16 residues. The V end was cut by 2 bases, the J end by 0 bases, with 8 bases between. Per the germline V gene, CDR1 is MNHEY and CDR2 is SVGAGI. As DNA, the CDR3 is TGTGCCAGCAGTTACGAACGGAGCTCTGGGGCCAACGTCCTGACTTTC. This sequence encodes CASSYERSSGANVLTF.

In DNA form, the CDR3 reads TGTGCCAGCAGCCTTACTAGCGGGGTCACAGATACGCAGTATTTT. It encodes CASSLTSGVTDTQYF. The chain uses TRBV7-2 and TRBJ2-3; TRBD2 matches at 10 bases. The V segment lost 5 bases and the J segment 2 bases; nucleotides outside the gene matches: 4. CDR3 length equals 15 residues. Germline values: CDR1 SGHTA, CDR2 FQGNSA.

V and J are TRBV13 and TRBJ2-7; possibly TRBD2 for D (6 bases). The CDR3 has 12 amino acids. Trimming cost V 4 bases and J 5 bases, with 9 bases left between them. CDR1 is PRHDT, CDR2 FYEKMQ, per germline (reference sequence). CDR3 sequence reads: CASSSGVHEQYF. The CDR3 nucleotides read TGTGCCAGCAGCTCGGGGGTTCACGAGCAGTACTTC.

The gene calls are TRBV27 and TRBJ1-2; 9 bases fit TRBD1. CDR1 is MNHEY and CDR2 is SMNVEV in the germline V gene (reference sequence). V gave up 2 bases and J gave up 6 bases; unmatched junction bases: 7. This CDR3 is 15 amino acids long. The CDR3 nucleotides read TGTGCCAGCAGTTTAATTACCGGGACAGGGAATGGCTACACCTTC. As protein: CASSLITGTGNGYTF.

V gene TRBV9 combines with J gene TRBJ2-3; 7 bases fit TRBD1. This CDR3 region has 18 residues. Trimming cost V 4 bases and J 4 bases; bases outside gene matches: 18. CDR1 and CDR2 from the germline V gene are SGDLS and YYNGEE. Written as DNA, the CDR3 is TGTGCCAGCAGCCACAACCCGACAGGGTATGATGGGGCAGATACGCAGTATTTT. Residues: CASSHNPTGYDGADTQYF.

This clone was picked up one time. Distinct nucleotide sequences in the sample also encode this CDR3. The chain is built from TRBV27 and TRBJ1-5; D is undetermined. The CDR3 spans 14 residues. V was shortened by 2 bases and J by 1 base, with 6 bases between the two germline ends. CDR1 and CDR2 from the germline V gene are MNHEY and SMNVEV (reference sequence). CDR3 DNA: TGTGCCAGCAGTTTAGGCAGGAGCAATCAGCCCCAGCATTTT. This translates into CASSLGRSNQPQHF.

This clone appeared a single time. This chain joins TRBV4-1 and TRBJ2-2; TRBD2 agrees at 12 bases. Per the germline V gene, CDR1 is MGHRA and CDR2 is YSYEKL. The length of the CDR3 is 17 residues. The ends lost 5 bases at V and 2 bases at J; junction bases unmatched: 6. CDR3 in DNA: TGCGCCAGCAGCTCGAGACTAGCGGGAGACAACACCGGGGAGCTGTTTTTT. This codes for CASSSRLAGDNTGELFF.

This chain uses TRBV6-5 with TRBJ2-2; D gene uncertain. CDR1 is MNHEY, CDR2 SVGAGI, per germline. The CDR3 totals 15 residues. Trimming left V 5 bases short and J 1 base short, with 11 bases between. CDR3 sequence reads: CASSPSGENTGELFF. CDR3 DNA sequence: TGTGCCAGCAGTCCTTCTGGGGAGAACACCGGGGAGCTGTTTTTT.

With respect to this clone: The identical CDR3 is also encoded by other nucleotide sequences in the sample. The CDR3 protein is CASSLLDRGYEQYF. The CDR3 region has the DNA TGTGCCAGCAGTTTGTTGGACAGGGGTTACGAGCAGTACTTC. The chain combines TRBV27 with TRBJ2-7; 9 bases fit TRBD1. The J segment lost 4 bases and the V segment lost 3 bases, leaving 4 bases of the junction unmatched. The CDR3 loop spans 14 amino acids. Germline CDR1 MNHEY, CDR2 SMNVEV (reference sequence).

The genes are TRBV7-9 and TRBJ2-7; 8 bases map to TRBD1. The germline V gene has CDR1 SEHNR and CDR2 FQNEAQ (reference sequence). The CDR3 has 17 amino acids. With 5 bases clipped from V and 1 base from J, the junction kept 13 bases outside the gene matches. The CDR3 nucleotides are TGTGCCAGCAGCCCACCCCTGCGACAGGGGCTATCCTACGAGCAGTACTTC. Protein sequence: CASSPPLRQGLSYEQYF.

The chain couples TRBV13 to TRBJ2-5, with D perhaps given as TRBD1 or TRBD2 (5 bases each). The ends were cut back, 5 bases at V and 0 bases at J, with 13 bases in the middle. The CDR3 is 15 residues long. From germline, CDR1 is PRHDT and CDR2 FYEKMQ (reference sequence). Here the CDR3 reads CASSAGTAYQETQYF. CDR3 in DNA: TGTGCCAGCAGCGCCGGGACGGCGTACCAAGAGACCCAGTACTTC.

This chain connects TRBV11-2 to TRBJ1-2, with D unclear. Germline CDR1 reads SGHAT; CDR2 reads FQNNGV. V lost 3 bases to trimming and J lost 4 bases, with 6 bases between them. The length of the CDR3 is 12 residues. The CDR3 sequence is CASSFGSYGYTF. The CDR3 nucleotides read TGTGCCAGCAGCTTTGGGTCCTATGGCTACACCTTC.